This T cell receptor (beta chain) came from a study of tumor-infiltrating lymphocytes in primary liver carcinoma. Study-wide background: The study obtained roughly 3.5 to 7.13 million productive TCRbeta reads per sample, similar across tissue types.

The CDR3 totals 15 residues. Per germline, CDR1 MGHRA and CDR2 YSYEKL. Co-extracted RNA and DNA came from around 20-30 mg of unsorted bulk tissue. Surgery removed the patients' primary liver carcinoma. Study observations and caveats: Tumors carried a top-250-clone fraction significantly exceeding that of blood (p = 0.039). Just around 8-24% of top clones spanned all five tumor regions.

Comments on this clonotype: What it recognizes is unknown. Germline is not matched at one junction end, which may reflect a read error.

A primer matching the constant region was used to make TCR beta cDNA from 500 to 650 ng of total RNA. Generation of the TCR beta libraries relied on three nested multiplex PCR rounds using slightly modified ARM-PCR. The two initial PCR rounds, approximately 10 cycles each, used TRBV1-TRBV30 forward and C-beta reverse primers. MiXCR, run by TCRdb on the multiplex PCR reads, gives a single entry per CDR3 protein. Found here are 95,000 to 100,000 distinct CDR3 sequences, about 67% of them singletons; the top ten hold more than 10%. The sequenced sample consisted of liver tumor tissue from sampling region 2. The subset is: tumor region T2, inferior pole. The clonotype was recovered from a woman aged 60-70 years with primary liver carcinoma and hepatitis B virus infection. The chain recombines TRBV4-1 with TRBJ2-5; D possibly corresponds to TRBD2 (6 bases). CDR3 DNA sequence: TGCACCAGCAGCCCCATGTACGGAGGGGTTAGGACCAAGTACTTC. This sequence encodes CTSSPMYGGVRTKYF.